This T cell receptor beta chain was sequenced during a study of blood T cell repertoires in COVID-19. The germline gives CDR1 SEHNR, CDR2 FQNEAQ (reference sequence). This CDR3 is 17 amino acids long. The V gene lost 2 bases and the J gene lost 0 bases, with 14 bases spanning the gap. In the authors' methods: From reference gene primer amplification, estimates of nucleated cell counts were derived. TCRdb's table, derived via immunoSEQ multiplex PCR, lists solely in-frame clones and lacks some. That table supplies the V and J calls and clone size; D and trimming were determined from the DNA. This table has a few hundred thousand clones, roughly 85% appearing once.

The sequence derives from a woman aged 18-29 years with acute or convalescent COVID-19. The chain combines TRBV7-9 with TRBJ2-4; the D gene is possibly TRBD2 (6 bases). Sequences were obtained from peripheral blood. The CDR3 reads CASSLSSGPIAKNIQYF. CDR3 sequence (DNA): TGTGCCAGCAGCTTATCAAGCGGGCCTATAGCCAAAAACATTCAGTACTTC.